This T cell receptor (beta chain) was identified during a study of blood T cell repertoires in COVID-19. This CDR3 is 15 amino acids long. Per germline, CDR1 MNHEY and CDR2 SVGAGI. V gave up 0 bases and J gave up 5 bases; unmatched junction bases: 6. In the original workflow: Counts of nucleated cells, estimated from reference gene primer amplification, were obtained. The repertoire was sequenced with immunoSEQ multiplex PCR; TCRdb's copy has only in-frame clones and lacks some. Clone size and V and J calls were adopted from that table, with D and trimming inferred from the DNA. The sample contains some 250,000 clones, approximately 83% of which appear only once.

The TCR originated in a middle-aged man with active or convalescent COVID-19. This chain links TRBV6-5 with TRBJ2-7, with TRBD2 matching over 8 bases. The sequencing sample was made of peripheral blood. In DNA form, the CDR3 reads TGTGCCAGCAGTTACTCGAGACTAGCGCGCCACGAGCAGTACTTC. Translated: CASSYSRLARHEQYF.